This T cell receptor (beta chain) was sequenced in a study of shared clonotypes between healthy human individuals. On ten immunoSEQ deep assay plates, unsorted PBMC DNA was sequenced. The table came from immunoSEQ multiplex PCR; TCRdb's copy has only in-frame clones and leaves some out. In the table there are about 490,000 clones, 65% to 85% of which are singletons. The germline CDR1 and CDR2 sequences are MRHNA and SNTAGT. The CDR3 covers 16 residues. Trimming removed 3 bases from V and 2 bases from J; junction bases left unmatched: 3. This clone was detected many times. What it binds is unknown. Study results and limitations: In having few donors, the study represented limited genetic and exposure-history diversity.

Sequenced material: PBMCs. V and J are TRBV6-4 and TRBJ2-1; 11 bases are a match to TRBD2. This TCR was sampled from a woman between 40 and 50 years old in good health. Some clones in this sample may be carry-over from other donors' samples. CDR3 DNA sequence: TGTGCCAGCAGTGAAACTAGCGGGAGCCCCTACAATGAGCAGTTCTTC. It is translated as CASSETSGSPYNEQFF.